This T cell receptor beta chain was obtained from a study of blood T cell repertoires in COVID-19. Whole-study context: COVID-19 samples collected from the United States, Italy and Spain covered acute and convalescent phases.

Germline V gene lookup returns CDR1 LNHDA and CDR2 SQIVND (reference sequence). Trimming stripped 7 bases from V and 1 base from J, with 22 bases between. The CDR3 is 17 residues long. In the study's own analysis: Estimation of nucleated cell counts relied on the amplification of reference gene primers. Assay used: immunoSEQ multiplex PCR; TCRdb lists only in-frame clones, some missing. V and J calls and clone size follow that table, whereas D and trimming were derived from the DNA. The data hold around 250,000 clones, with nearly 90% observed a single time. The clonotype originates from a human donor in a cohort sampled during active COVID-19. This sequence joins TRBV19 and TRBJ1-2; D remains unclear. The sample consisted of peripheral blood. The CDR3 is CASKTGNPREGNYGYTF. Here the CDR3 DNA reads TGTGCCAGTAAAACCGGTAACCCGAGGGAAGGTAACTATGGCTACACCTTC.